These 20 T cell receptor beta chains were sequenced from one sample in a study of glioma-infiltrating T cells after dendritic cell vaccination. The data were produced by immunoSEQ multiplex PCR, yet TCRdb's version contains in-frame clones alone and is incomplete. The sample comprises 60,000 or so clones, about 89% of which are singletons, and 11% rests with the top ten. Described time point: after dendritic cell vaccination, including at tumor progression/relapse. This material consisted of blood, taken after dendritic cell vaccination. These receptors came from a human donor with glioblastoma.

V and J are TRBV30 and TRBJ1-6, with D possibly matching TRBD1 (6 bases). CDR3 size: 12 residues. The V end was cut by 2 bases, the J end by 7 bases, with 6 bases between. Germline CDR1 reads GTSNPN; CDR2 reads SVGIG (reference sequence). For the CDR3, the DNA is TGTGCCTGGAGTCAGGGGAATTCACCCCTCCACTTT. It translates to CAWSQGNSPLHF.

This clone was seen a handful of times. The J gene is TRBJ2-3, the V gene TRBV6-4; TRBD1 is a possible D gene (6 bases). Germline V gives CDR1 MRHNA, CDR2 SNTAGT. The CDR3 contains 15 residues. V was clipped by 6 bases and J by 2 bases, with 15 bases between them. This chain's CDR3 is CASSPIQGYTDTQYF. The CDR3 DNA reads as TGTGCCAGCAGCCCGATACAGGGATACACAGATACGCAGTATTTT.

The gene calls are TRBV4-3 and TRBJ1-5, with TRBD1 matching 10 bases. The CDR3 has 18 amino acids. CDR1 is LGHNA, CDR2 YSLEER, per germline. The J segment lost 7 bases and the V segment lost 0 bases, leaving 12 bases of the junction unmatched. In DNA, the CDR3 is TGCGCCAGCAGCCAAGATCCCGTGACAGGGGGCGCAGGACAGCCCCAGCATTTT. Protein: CASSQDPVTGGAGQPQHF.

This chain links TRBV7-2 with TRBJ1-6; 12 nucleotides match TRBD1. Per germline, CDR1 SGHTA and CDR2 FQGNSA. Unmatched junction bases numbered 6, after V lost 5 bases and J lost 7 bases. The CDR3 spans 16 residues. The CDR3 DNA is TGTGCCAGCAGCCCGGGACAGGGGGCATGGAATTCACCCCTCCACTTT. Its protein product is CASSPGQGAWNSPLHF.

With respect to this clone: One junction end disagrees with the germline gene, perhaps due to a read error. This sequence joins TRBV11-3 and TRBJ2-2; D is possibly TRBD2 (5 bases). The CDR3 is made up of 13 amino acids. Looked up from germline, CDR1 is SGHNT and CDR2 is YENEEA. In nucleotides, the CDR3 is TGTGCCAGCGGCTTAGGGAGCGCCGGGGAGCTGTTTTTT. It yields the protein CASGLGSAGELFF.

This sequence joins TRBV9 and TRBJ1-6, with D possibly matching TRBD1 (6 bases). V dropped 0 bases and J dropped 6 bases, with 10 bases sitting between them. Germline values: CDR1 SGDLS, CDR2 YYNGEE. The length of the CDR3 is 15 residues. The CDR3 coding sequence is TGTGCCAGCAGCGTAGATTGGGGGCCTAATTCACCCCTCCACTTT. It is translated as CASSVDWGPNSPLHF. The full variable domain, with the rest looked up from reference TRBV9 and TRBJ1-6, is DSGVTQTPKHLITATGQRVTLRCSPRSGDLSVYWYQQSLDQGLQFLIQYYNGEERAKGNILERFSAQQFPDLHSELNLSSLELGDSALYFCASSVDWGPNSPLHFGNGTRLTVT.

This chain connects TRBV30 to TRBJ1-5, with 11 bases identical to TRBD1. This CDR3 spans 17 amino acids. J gave up 6 bases and V 0 bases, and 10 bases lay outside the gene matches. Germline V CDR1 and CDR2: GTSNPN, SVGIG (reference sequence). The CDR3 DNA reads TGTGCCTGGAGTGTAAAAGAGGGACAGGGGGGTCGTCAGCCCCAGCATTTT. Protein product: CAWSVKEGQGGRQPQHF.

In this sample, this clone turned up once. The gene calls are TRBV10-2 and TRBJ2-7; TRBD1 aligns across 7 bases. The CDR3 contains 14 residues. Germline CDR1 is WSHSY and CDR2 is SAAADI. The junction had 8 bases not matched to a gene; V was cut back by 5 bases and J by 4 bases. This CDR3 reads CASSRPGQRYEQYF. For the CDR3, the DNA is TGCGCCAGCAGTCGACCGGGACAGAGATACGAGCAGTACTTC.

The V and J genes are TRBV6-5 and TRBJ2-7; 9 bases match TRBD2. The CDR3 sequence is 14 residues long. The germline CDR1 and CDR2 sequences are MNHEY and SVGAGI. Unmatched junction bases numbered 0, after V lost 2 bases and J lost 1 base. CDR3 nucleotide sequence: TGTGCCAGCAGTTACCTAGCGGGATCCTACGAGCAGTACTTC. This sequence encodes CASSYLAGSYEQYF.

The chain links TRBV4-1 to TRBJ2-6, with unresolved D. The CDR3 is 16 amino acids. Germline V gives CDR1 MGHRA, CDR2 YSYEKL. Deletions cut 4 bases from V and 1 base from J, with 11 bases between. CDR3 nucleotides: TGCGCCAGCAGCCGGTTAACGGTTTCTGGGGCCAACGTCCTGACTTTC. Translated: CASSRLTVSGANVLTF.

This rearrangement joins TRBV29-1 to TRBJ2-3; D perhaps matches TRBD1 (6 bases). Germline values: CDR1 SQVTM, CDR2 ANQGSEA. The V and J ends lost 5 bases and 0 bases respectively, with 12 bases between them. This CDR3 has 14 residues. As DNA, the CDR3 is TGCAGCGTTCGGACAGCTTCTAGCACAGATACGCAGTATTTT. Its protein is CSVRTASSTDTQYF.

Remarks on this clone: Other DNA sequences from this sample encode an identical CDR3 as well. The chain recombines TRBV5-6 with TRBJ1-6; no definite D call. In germline, CDR1 is SGHDT, CDR2 YYEEEE. Trimming took off 4 bases at V and 6 bases at J, with 11 bases between the two ends. CDR3 length equals 14 residues. CDR3 sequence reads: CASSASFSNSPLHF. CDR3 nucleotides: TGTGCCAGCAGCGCGTCGTTTTCTAATTCACCCCTCCACTTT.

This clone was seen more than once but under ten times. This chain links TRBV15 with TRBJ2-2; the D is unclear. Germline assignment: CDR1 LNHNV and CDR2 YYDKDF (reference sequence). V was trimmed by 2 bases and J by 1 base, leaving 11 bases between them. This CDR3 contains 16 residues. The CDR3 loop reads CATSRPSTVNTGELFF. DNA of the CDR3: TGTGCCACCAGCAGACCATCGACTGTGAACACCGGGGAGCTGTTTTTT.

The chain recombines TRBV4-3 with TRBJ1-1; 9 nucleotides align to TRBD1. V trimming: 4 bases; J trimming: 0 bases; junction bases outside the gene matches: 6. CDR3 size: 16 residues. The V gene's germline CDR1 is LGHNA and CDR2 YSLEER. The DNA for the CDR3 is TGCGCCAGCAGCCTTACAGGGGGCACGTTGAACACTGAAGCTTTCTTT. Translating gives CASSLTGGTLNTEAFF.

This chain links TRBV11-3 with TRBJ2-7, with 7 nucleotides matching TRBD1. Germline-derived CDR1 and CDR2 are SGHNT and YENEEA. CDR3 size: 16 residues. V shed 5 bases and J 2 bases; nucleotides not matched to a gene: 12. In DNA, the CDR3 is TGTGCCAGCAGCGATACAGGGGCCTCATTCCCCTACGAGCAGTACTTC. Residues: CASSDTGASFPYEQYF.

V gene TRBV12-5 combines with J gene TRBJ2-7; 9 positions match TRBD1. The CDR3 consists of 13 residues. The V gene end was trimmed by 6 bases and the J gene end by 4 bases; junction bases not matched to a gene: 4. Looked up from germline, CDR1 is LGHNT and CDR2 is FRNRAP. This chain's CDR3 is CASGTGGNYEQYF. DNA of the CDR3: TGTGCTAGTGGGACAGGGGGGAATTACGAGCAGTACTTC.

This clone showed up just a few times. The J gene is TRBJ2-3, the V gene TRBV9, with 9 positions matching TRBD2. CDR1 is SGDLS and CDR2 is YYNGEE in the germline V gene. Germline trimming cut 1 base from V and 2 bases from J; bases unmatched to any gene: 8. CDR3 length equals 17 residues. CDR3 nucleotide sequence: TGTGCCAGCAGCGTAATTCCGAGCGGGGGGACCACAGATACGCAGTATTTT. This sequence encodes CASSVIPSGGTTDTQYF.

This chain joins TRBV4-1 and TRBJ1-2, with 10 bases fitting TRBD1. CDR3 size: 16 residues. V dropped 3 bases and J dropped 0; count of bases not matched to a gene: 4. Germline V gives CDR1 MGHRA, CDR2 YSYEKL. In DNA form, the CDR3 reads TGCGCCAGCAGCCAGGTCGGGACAGGGGCTAACTATGGCTACACCTTC. It is translated as CASSQVGTGANYGYTF.

This chain joins TRBV7-9 and TRBJ2-5; no reliable D call. In germline, CDR1 is SEHNR, CDR2 FQNEAQ (reference sequence). The CDR3 totals 15 residues. Trimming removed 1 base from V and 2 bases from J, with 11 bases in between. The CDR3 region is CASSLDAGVQETQYF. CDR3 in DNA: TGTGCCAGCAGCTTAGATGCTGGAGTGCAAGAGACCCAGTACTTC.

The gene calls are TRBV18 and TRBJ1-2; D not certain. This CDR3 is 13 amino acids long. V was pared by 6 bases and J by 3 bases, with 11 bases between. The germline V gene encodes CDR1 KGHSH and CDR2 LQKENI. CDR3 coding DNA: TGTGCCAGCTCCGACGGGAGAGACTATGGCTACACCTTC. Translated: CASSDGRDYGYTF.